This TCR beta chain was captured in a study of long-term antiretroviral therapy in people with HIV (dated by TCRdb to between 2022 and 2023). Study-level background: The earliest samples were collected about a decade before the 2015 WHO recommendation for immediate ART, when ART was typically delayed until CD4 counts fell. Among the 30 or so participants with HIV, ten to twelve were female. A total of roughly 180 cryopreserved PBMC samples were contributed to the cohort by 30 adults with confirmed HIV infection, with samples collected serially over a mean of approximately six years (range 1-12). No cross-contamination during QIAcube processing was seen in test extractions of a monoclonal T-cell line run alongside 33 polyclonal samples. This retrospective serial study examined whether starting ART and sustained HIV suppression were associated with changes in the composition and diversity of the TRB repertoire in peripheral blood.

Ends trimmed: V by 3 bases, J by 2 bases; bases unmatched to a gene: 9. From the germline V gene (reference sequence), CDR1 is GTSNPN and CDR2 is SVGIG. From the cysteine through the phenylalanine, the CDR3 covers 15 amino acids. Only the CDR3 portion is preserved as DNA: 45 bases, with reading frame beginning at the first base. This clone appeared a single time. Its antigen is still unknown. One base away there is no much larger clone; base qualities are not given. Overall results and qualifications from the work: Narrower CDR3 length ranges were observed in HIV repertoires than in controls, and an antigen-experienced repertoire with only a slight naive shift after ART was suggested by the network structure. Expanded TRB clones identified before ART initiation dominated the repertoire across all time points, though the dominance fluctuated and decreased in many PLHIV after ART. Limited PBMC availability meant only the TCR beta chain was sequenced, without alpha chain pairing. The samples span the years 2004 to 2017, and the ART regimens used at that time may not be as effective as current regimens. Because pre-ART samples had limited cell numbers, profiling was done on unsorted PBMC rather than on sorted CD4+ and CD8+ T cells. ART initiation was associated with a significant increase in TRB diversity, but diversity stayed significantly below transplant donor controls even after long-term ART. Inferences about post-ART repertoire changes were limited because no data were available on ART adherence, viral resistance or therapy changes.

The immunoSEQ hsTCRB v3.0 assay was used at survey level resolution to sequence the TRB variable region. The target sequencing depth for TRB was about 40,000-55,000 T-cell genomes per sample. An Illumina MiSeq with a v3 150-cycle kit was used to sequence the pooled TRB libraries. In the authors' own workflow: Analysis of repertoires was carried out in R inside a reproducible Nextflow workflow spanning QC, data transformation and analysis. Custom analyses were implemented in LymphoSeq2, an R package for AIRR-Seq data exploration. After excluding a handful of samples that yielded fewer than 5000 total TRB sequences, approximately 170 HIV repertoires remained for analysis. Among the roughly 190 retained HIV repertoires, some 60 were collected before ART initiation and 120 to 140 after ART initiation. Repertoires were downsampled to 5000 TRB nucleotide sequences, and summary statistics were averaged over 100 downsampling iterations. Only TRB sequences with CDR3 regions of at least seven amino acids were retained for analysis. Two measures captured diversity: a Shannon entropy-derived clonality score and the Gini coefficient. In repertoire networks, the top 5000 CDR3 amino acid sequences were linked whenever an edit distance of one separated two sequences. GLIPH2 predicted antigen specificity groups and MHC restriction for TRB CDR3 amino acid sequences. Known CMV, EBV, HIV or tissue antigen associations were flagged by matching CDR3 amino acid sequences against VDJdb and McPAS-TCR. Pre-ART, post-ART and control groups were compared with Wilcoxon signed-rank tests and Holm-Bonferroni correction. In its TCRdb copy, this immuneACCESS table keeps in-frame sequences only and misses some clones. Where compared with another copy, unresolved V genes explain less than half of these, and the others have no known cause. V, J and clone size are those of that table, while D and trimming were read from the DNA. The sample table shows about 20,000 clones, and about 82% are seen once. The top ten constitute less than 5% of the sample.

To be included, a participant needed at least one PBMC sample from before ART initiation plus at least two post-ART samples. All participants with HIV were treated in the United States of America. Before DNA extraction, cryopreserved samples containing about 1-11 million PBMC were thawed and washed. At the time of the earliest PBMC sample for each participant with HIV, ages ranged from about 20 to 55 years. PBMC samples from each participant spanned 1-4 timepoints before ART initiation and 2-8 timepoints after ART initiation, with a median of 7 samples. Serial HIV viral load, CD4+ T-cell count, ART history and demographic data were obtained for every participant. Using a Qiagen kit on a QIAcube, genomic DNA was extracted from unsorted PBMC, with samples processed in batches of 12.

The chain is assembled from TRBV30 and TRBJ2-7, with 8 junctional bases fitting TRBD2. This TCR was sampled from a man in his sixties with HIV. Sequencing used unsorted PBMCs, obtained 1.3 years after starting antiretroviral therapy. The CDR3 sequence is CAWSVSGSGTYEQYF. The nucleotide sequence is given as TGTGCCTGGAGCGTGAGCGGGAGTGGAACCTACGAGCAGTACTTC. The CDR3 plus the reference TRBV30 and TRBJ2-7 genes for the other parts give the full variable domain: SQTIHQWPATLVQPVGSPLSLECTVEGTSNPNLYWYRQAAGRGLQLLFYSVGIGQISSEVPQNLSASRPQDRQFILSSKKLLLSDSGFYLCAWSVSGSGTYEQYFGPGTRLTVT.